What follows are 16 T cell receptor beta chains derived from one specimen sequenced in a study of OX40 agonist ivuxolimab in advanced cancers. Here immunoSEQ multiplex PCR was the method, and the copy in TCRdb shows in-frame clones only, minus some. This table holds 85,000 to 90,000 clones, around nine tenths found once. Sequencing was performed on CD4+ or CD8+ T cells sorted from blood, taken in a trial of the OX40 agonist ivuxolimab. The receptor source for this set is an adult with an advanced solid tumor such as melanoma, head and neck, liver or kidney cancer.

The rearrangement joins TRBV7-2 to TRBJ2-7, with a weak D call TRBD2 (5 bases). Trimming removed 5 bases from V and 0 bases from J, with 17 bases in between. This CDR3 has 16 amino acids. The germline gives CDR1 SGHTA, CDR2 FQGNSA. This chain's CDR3 is CASSPNGGGSSYEQYF. CDR3 bases: TGTGCCAGCAGCCCTAACGGTGGAGGAAGCTCCTACGAGCAGTACTTC.

This clone was seen a single time. The chain combines TRBV27 with TRBJ2-6; TRBD1 matches 12 bases. The CDR3 loop spans 18 amino acids. Germline-derived CDR1 and CDR2 are MNHEY and SMNVEV (reference sequence). Trimming cost V 3 bases and J 3 bases; bases outside gene matches: 6. The chain's CDR3 is CASSFQGQGALGANVLTF. The CDR3 region has the DNA TGTGCCAGCAGTTTCCAGGGACAGGGGGCGCTTGGGGCCAACGTCCTGACTTTC.

This chain connects TRBV18 to TRBJ1-3; TRBD1 agrees at 9 bases. Trimming cost V 3 bases and J 4 bases; bases outside gene matches: 10. The V gene's germline CDR1 is KGHSH and CDR2 LQKENI. This CDR3 has 17 residues. The CDR3 DNA reads as TGTGCCAGCTCACCCGTACAGGGGGCCTCAAGCGGAAACACCATATATTTT. As protein: CASSPVQGASSGNTIYF.

This clone was seen just once. The chain employs TRBV4-1 and TRBJ2-1; tentatively, D is TRBD2 (6 bases). Germline lookup yields CDR1 MGHRA and CDR2 YSYEKL. CDR3 length: 17 amino acids. V dropped 0 bases and J dropped 10 bases, with 22 bases sitting between them. The CDR3 sequence: CASSQESAGTLRREQFF. The CDR3, as DNA: TGCGCCAGCAGCCAAGAAAGTGCGGGGACCCTTAGGAGGGAGCAGTTCTTC.

With regard to this clone: The sample contains more than one DNA sequence encoding this CDR3. The rearrangement links TRBV7-2 to TRBJ1-5; the D is unclear. Germline V gene sequence: CDR1 SGHTA, CDR2 FQGNSA. With 5 bases removed from V and 4 bases from J, the gap between germline ends came to 12 bases. The CDR3 extends over 14 amino acids. Here the CDR3 DNA reads TGTGCCAGCAGCCCCTTAGGTGATAATCAGCCCCAGCATTTT. Translating gives CASSPLGDNQPQHF.

This chain uses TRBV7-2 with TRBJ2-7, with D possibly being TRBD1 (6 bases). CDR1 is SGHTA, CDR2 FQGNSA, per germline. The CDR3 has 14 amino acids. Trimming stripped 4 bases from V and 2 bases from J, with 12 bases between. CDR3 bases: TGTGCCAGCAGCTCGGCCGGGACAACCTACGAGCAGTACTTC. It yields the protein CASSSAGTTYEQYF.

The CDR3 sequence is CASSPRDRAQETQYF. The CDR3 DNA sequence: TGCGCCAGCAGCCCTCGGGACAGAGCCCAAGAGACCCAGTACTTC. The chain combines TRBV10-2 with TRBJ2-5; TRBD1 matches 7 bases. Germline CDR1 WSHSY, CDR2 SAAADI. The junction had 8 bases not matched to a gene; V was cut back by 6 bases and J by 1 base. The CDR3 contains 15 residues.

The V and J genes are TRBV7-9 and TRBJ2-3; TRBD2 agrees at 7 bases. Germline lookup yields CDR1 SEHNR and CDR2 FQNEAQ (reference sequence). CDR3 length: 15 amino acids. Trimming cost V 5 bases and J 1 base; bases outside gene matches: 6. The CDR3 protein is CASSGGDRRTDTQYF. DNA of the CDR3: TGTGCCAGCAGCGGGGGGGACCGCCGCACAGATACGCAGTATTTT. Full variable domain (outside the CDR3, taken from reference TRBV7-9 and TRBJ2-3): DTGVSQNPRHKITKRGQNVTFRCDPISEHNRLYWYRQTLGQGPEFLTYFQNEAQLEKSRLLSDRFSAERPKGSFSTLEIQRTEQGDSAMYLCASSGGDRRTDTQYFGPGTRLTVL.

The genes are TRBV5-1 and TRBJ1-1, with 10 bases that match TRBD1. Looked up from germline, CDR1 is SGHRS and CDR2 is YFSETQ. Trimming removed 3 bases from V and 9 bases from J; junction bases left unmatched: 5. The CDR3 is made up of 13 amino acids. CDR3 loop: CASSSEDRGKAFF. The CDR3 DNA reads as TGCGCCAGCAGCTCGGAGGACAGGGGGAAAGCTTTCTTT.

This clone appeared once. The rearrangement uses TRBV5-1 and TRBJ1-2; D unclear. This CDR3 has 16 amino acids. Trimming pared 5 bases from V and 4 bases from J, leaving 21 bases between. The germline V gene has CDR1 SGHRS and CDR2 YFSETQ. CDR3 in amino acids: CASRSTVAYSRYGYTF. DNA of the CDR3: TGCGCCAGCAGATCAACAGTTGCCTACAGTCGCTATGGCTACACCTTC.

The table lists this clone with a few counts. The genes are TRBV28 and TRBJ2-1, with 8 bases lining up with TRBD1. CDR1 MDHEN and CDR2 SYDVKM come from the germline V gene. J gave up 8 bases and V 7 bases, and 10 bases lay outside the gene matches. The CDR3 is made up of 14 amino acids. Here the CDR3 reads CASIPRGPDYEQFF. The CDR3 nucleotides read TGTGCCAGCATCCCCAGGGGGCCCGACTATGAGCAGTTCTTC.

The chain recombines TRBV6-1 with TRBJ2-1; D not certain. Germline V gives CDR1 MNHNS, CDR2 SASEGT. Deletions cut 1 base from V and 10 bases from J, with 11 bases between. This CDR3 has 13 amino acids. The CDR3 is CASSEVDLKEQFF. CDR3 bases: TGTGCCAGCAGTGAAGTTGACCTCAAGGAGCAGTTCTTC.

The rearrangement uses TRBV6-1 and TRBJ1-1; possibly TRBD1 for D (6 bases). The CDR3 totals 15 residues. Trimming removed 7 bases at V and 3 bases at J, with 18 bases between. Germline-derived CDR1 and CDR2 are MNHNS and SASEGT. CDR3 nucleotide sequence: TGTGCCAGCATCCGGCCAGGGGTTTTCGACACTGAAGCTTTCTTT. Protein product: CASIRPGVFDTEAFF.

V is TRBV18 and J is TRBJ1-2; TRBD1 agrees at 10 bases. V was clipped by 3 bases and J by 6 bases; unmatched bases: 4. Germline-derived CDR1 and CDR2 are KGHSH and LQKENI. The CDR3 has 14 amino acids. CDR3 loop: CASSPRQGADGYTF. The CDR3 DNA is TGTGCCAGCTCACCCCGACAGGGGGCGGATGGCTACACCTTC. The complete variable domain, with remaining parts taken from reference TRBV18 and TRBJ1-2, reads NAGVMQNPRHLVRRRGQEARLRCSPMKGHSHVYWYRQLPEEGLKFMVYLQKENIIDESGMPKERFSAEFPKEGPSILRIQQVVRGDSAAYFCASSPRQGADGYTFGSGTRLTVV.

Only one count was recorded for this clone. This rearrangement joins TRBV10-3 to TRBJ2-5; D uncertain. The CDR3 has 13 amino acids. Germline V gene sequence: CDR1 ENHRY, CDR2 SYGVKD. Trimming cost V 0 bases and J 1 base, with 3 bases left between them. The CDR3: CAISESPQETQYF. CDR3 in DNA: TGTGCCATCAGTGAGTCCCCCCAAGAGACCCAGTACTTC.

The chain recombines TRBV18 with TRBJ2-7; D is tentatively TRBD1 or TRBD2 (5 bases each). Germline assignment: CDR1 KGHSH and CDR2 LQKENI. The V and J ends lost 3 bases and 4 bases respectively, with 16 bases between them. The CDR3 is 15 amino acids. CDR3 protein: CASSPPRGVGYEQYF. CDR3 nucleotide sequence: TGTGCCAGCTCACCCCCACGGGGCGTGGGTTACGAGCAGTACTTC.